This T cell receptor (beta chain) emerged from a study of regulatory T cells in long-lasting Graves disease. Trimming removed 1 base from V and 3 bases from J; junction bases left unmatched: 3. The CDR3 loop spans 15 amino acids. Study outcomes and limitations: TRBV28, TRBJ1-2 and TRBJ2-5 were segments that persistent disease favored.

Noted time point: newly diagnosed GD, antithyroid drugs for less than 3 months. The TCR library was made from RNA that had been extracted from PBMCs in TRIzol. This clonotype was seen repeatedly, ten times or more. Antigen: not known. TCR beta libraries were built with iRepertoire HTBI primers and Arm-PCR of CDR3 regions. TCRdb redid the calling of the multiplex PCR reads with MiXCR, one entry per CDR3 protein. The sample includes about 560,000 distinct CDR3 sequences, 15% to 20% of them seen just once. The same data also went into a second study, on T cells in Graves' hyperthyroidism and ophthalmopathy.

The material sequenced was peripheral blood mononuclear cells (PBMCs), taken at new diagnosis, from a patient treated with antithyroid drugs. The clonotype was recovered from a man between 18 and 29 years old with Graves disease. The V and J genes are TRBV12-3 or TRBV12-4 and TRBJ2-1; TRBD2 matches at 7 bases. The CDR3 spells CASSLGGRNYNEQFF. Written as DNA, the CDR3 is TGTGCCAGCAGTTTAGGCGGGAGAAACTACAATGAGCAGTTCTTC.